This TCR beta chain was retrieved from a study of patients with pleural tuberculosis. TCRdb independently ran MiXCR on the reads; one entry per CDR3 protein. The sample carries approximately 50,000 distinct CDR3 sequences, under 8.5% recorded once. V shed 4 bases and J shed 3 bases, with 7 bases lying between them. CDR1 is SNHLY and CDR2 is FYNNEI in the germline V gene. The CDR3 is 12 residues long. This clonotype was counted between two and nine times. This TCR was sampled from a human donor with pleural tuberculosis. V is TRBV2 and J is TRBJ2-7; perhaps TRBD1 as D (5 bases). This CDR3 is CASSGQNYEQYF. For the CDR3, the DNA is TGTGCCAGCAGTGGACAGAACTACGAGCAGTACTTC.